The 18 T cell receptor beta chains below come from one sample, sequenced in a study of immune evolution from preneoplasia to lung adenocarcinoma (dated by TCRdb to about 2021). Library prep was done by the immunoSEQ multiplex PCR assay. TCRdb's version of the immuneACCESS table is confined to in-frame rearrangements and falls short of the full clone set. An unresolved V gene accounts for under half of the shortfall where checked; the remainder is of unknown origin. Across this sample there are about 9,900 clones, with more than 75% seen only once. The top ten constitute less than 3.5% of the sample. Sequencing was done on a sample of FFPE invasive lung adenocarcinoma tissue. Read against the paper, the sample's cell subset or site label means: frankly invasive lung adenocarcinoma (ADC). All receptors come from a person between 65 and 79 years old with invasive lung adenocarcinoma. Some clones in this sample may be carry-over from other donors' samples.

The rearrangement uses TRBV4-1 and TRBJ2-6; D is perhaps TRBD1 (5 bases). Germline V gene data show CDR1 as MGHRA and CDR2 as YSYEKL. V was shortened by 1 base and J by 0 bases, with 13 bases between the two germline ends. This CDR3 contains 18 residues. The CDR3: CASSQVGLDPSGANVLTF. The CDR3 nucleotides are TGCGCCAGCAGCCAAGTGGGGCTGGATCCCTCTGGGGCCAACGTCCTGACTTTC.

V is TRBV5-6 and J is TRBJ1-4; D is undetermined. The CDR3 loop spans 15 amino acids. V gave up 4 bases and J gave up 5 bases, with 15 bases separating them. Looked up from germline, CDR1 is SGHDT and CDR2 is YYEEEE. The CDR3 here is CASSHNLSPNEKLFF. The CDR3 DNA reads TGTGCCAGCAGCCACAATCTCTCGCCGAATGAAAAACTGTTTTTT.

This chain uses TRBV5-1 with TRBJ2-2; D remains ambiguous. V lost 2 bases, J lost 2 bases, and 7 bases lay in between. This CDR3 contains 14 residues. The germline CDR1 and CDR2 sequences are SGHRS and YFSETQ. The CDR3: CASSFTYNTGELFF. CDR3 sequence (DNA): TGCGCCAGCAGCTTCACCTATAACACCGGGGAGCTGTTTTTT. Using reference TRBV5-1 and TRBJ2-2 for the parts outside the CDR3, the full variable domain is KAGVTQTPRYLIKTRGQQVTLSCSPISGHRSVSWYQQTPGQGLQFLFEYFSETQRNKGNFPGRFSGRQFSNSRSEMNVSTLELGDSALYLCASSFTYNTGELFFGEGSRLTVL.

The V gene is TRBV7-9, the J gene TRBJ2-3; D ambiguous. Between the trimmed V and J ends, which lost 2 bases and 2 bases, there was a span of 5 bases. The CDR3 runs to 13 residues. Germline V gene data show CDR1 as SEHNR and CDR2 as FQNEAQ (reference sequence). The CDR3 region is CASSLQDTDTQYF. Written as DNA, the CDR3 is TGTGCCAGCAGCTTACAGGACACAGATACGCAGTATTTT.

V is TRBV2 and J is TRBJ2-2, with a tentative D call TRBD1 (6 bases). The CDR3 extends over 15 amino acids. V was trimmed by 7 bases and J by 3 bases, leaving 15 bases between them. Germline V gene sequence: CDR1 SNHLY, CDR2 FYNNEI. The CDR3 nucleotides read TGTGCCAGCAAGGTGGTGGGGGCGGACACCGGGGAGCTGTTTTTT. Translation gives CASKVVGADTGELFF.

The J gene is TRBJ2-7, the V gene TRBV29-1; 9 bases map to TRBD2. Germline CDR1 reads SQVTM; CDR2 reads ANQGSEA. The CDR3 loop spans 13 amino acids. The J segment lost 3 bases and the V segment lost 4 bases, leaving 4 bases of the junction unmatched. CDR3 residues: CSVVLAGSYEQYF. In nucleotides, the CDR3 is TGCAGCGTTGTACTAGCGGGTAGCTACGAGCAGTACTTC.

The count of this clone is one. The V call is TRBV7-2, the J call TRBJ1-2; 9 nucleotides agree with TRBD1. V trimming: 5 bases; J trimming: 8 bases; junction bases outside the gene matches: 3. The V gene's germline CDR1 is SGHTA and CDR2 FQGNSA. This CDR3 spans 12 amino acids. The CDR3 coding sequence is TGTGCCAGCAGCGGGGACAGGGCCGGCTACACCTTC. Translation: CASSGDRAGYTF.

The rearrangement links TRBV2 to TRBJ2-3, with unresolved D. Germline V gene lookup returns CDR1 SNHLY and CDR2 FYNNEI. The CDR3 has 12 residues. V lost 4 bases to trimming and J lost 4 bases, with 6 bases between them. CDR3 DNA sequence: TGTGCCAGCAGTGCAAGTGCAGATACGCAGTATTTT. Its protein is CASSASADTQYF.

The chain has TRBV2 and TRBJ1-5, with 8 bases fitting TRBD1. The germline V gene has CDR1 SNHLY and CDR2 FYNNEI. The CDR3 runs to 17 residues. The junction had 13 bases not matched to a gene; V was cut back by 3 bases and J by 6 bases. In DNA, the CDR3 is TGTGCCAGCAGTGATCAGGGGGCTCGTCCTTTTTTTCAGCCCCAGCATTTT. Its protein is CASSDQGARPFFQPQHF.

Notes on this clone: The DNA is omitted, as the CDR3 cannot be located on it reliably, and the CDR3 follows TCRdb's listing. The rearrangement joins TRBV27 to TRBJ1-2; the table's D call, TRBD1, has no DNA check behind it. Germline loops: CDR1 MNHEY, CDR2 SMNVEV (reference sequence). The CDR3 is 15 residues long, counting both termini. CDR3 amino acids: CASSTSGLGRGGYTF.

This clone showed up just a few times. This chain joins TRBV11-1 and TRBJ2-3; a possible D gene is TRBD2 (6 bases). This CDR3 has 14 residues. Germline-derived CDR1 and CDR2 are SGHAT and FQDESV (reference sequence). Trimming stripped 1 base from V and 4 bases from J, with 9 bases between. The CDR3 nucleotides are TGTGCCAGCAGCTTAGGAGGGACTCCAGATACGCAGTATTTT. It codes for CASSLGGTPDTQYF.

This clone was seen a few times. The chain carries TRBV5-1 and TRBJ2-3; D unresolved. The V gene's germline CDR1 is SGHRS and CDR2 YFSETQ. V was pared by 0 bases and J by 5 bases, with 4 bases between. The CDR3 spans 12 residues. The CDR3 region is CASSLAGDTQYF. The CDR3 DNA reads as TGCGCCAGCAGCTTGGCAGGAGATACGCAGTATTTT.

The V call is TRBV28, the J call TRBJ2-6; 7 nucleotides align to TRBD1. V shed 5 bases, J shed 1 base, and the junction held 2 bases outside the gene matches. Germline loops: CDR1 MDHEN, CDR2 SYDVKM. CDR3 length: 15 amino acids. CDR3 region: CASSPQGSGANVLTF. CDR3 nucleotides: TGTGCCAGCAGTCCACAGGGGTCTGGGGCCAACGTCCTGACTTTC.

DNA for the CDR3: TGCAGCGTTGGGGGGAGCAATCAGCCCCAGCATTTT. This sequence encodes CSVGGSNQPQHF. The chain employs TRBV29-1 and TRBJ1-5; weak D call: TRBD1 (5 bases). Per germline, CDR1 SQVTM and CDR2 ANQGSEA. The V and J ends lost 4 bases and 1 base respectively, with 5 bases between them. This CDR3 spans 12 amino acids.

On this clone: The same CDR3 can be traced to other DNA sequences in this sample. The genes are TRBV5-8 and TRBJ2-6; D not resolved. The V gene's germline CDR1 is SGHTS and CDR2 YDEGEE. The CDR3 length is 15 residues. V lost 0 bases, J lost 1 base, and 5 bases lay in between. The CDR3 spells CASSLEVSGANVLTF. CDR3 nucleotide sequence: TGTGCCAGCAGCTTGGAAGTTTCTGGGGCCAACGTCCTGACTTTC.

On this clone itself: This specimen includes other DNA sequences encoding the same CDR3. V gene TRBV5-4 combines with J gene TRBJ2-5; D unresolved. V lost 0 bases and J lost 5, with 5 bases in between. The CDR3 covers 12 residues. Germline V gene sequence: CDR1 SGHNT, CDR2 YYREEE (reference sequence). In DNA, the CDR3 is TGTGCCAGCAGCTTGGATCAGGAGACCCAGTACTTC. It is translated as CASSLDQETQYF.

With regard to this clone: Other nucleotide sequences in the sample specify the same CDR3. This chain uses TRBV28 with TRBJ2-7, with TRBD1 as a possible D gene (5 bases). Trimming pared 6 bases from V and 4 bases from J, leaving 10 bases between. Germline V gene data show CDR1 as MDHEN and CDR2 as SYDVKM. The CDR3 is 12 amino acids. The CDR3 loop is CASSLGVYEQYF. CDR3 nucleotide sequence: TGTGCCAGCAGCCTAGGGGTATACGAGCAGTACTTC.

The chain uses TRBV29-1 and TRBJ2-5; 9 bases are shared with TRBD2. Germline CDR1 SQVTM, CDR2 ANQGSEA. V was clipped by 6 bases and J by 5 bases; unmatched bases: 13. This CDR3 has 15 amino acids. The CDR3 DNA reads TGCAGCGTCCACGGGAGTAGCGGGAGAGCGGAGACCCAGTACTTC. It encodes CSVHGSSGRAETQYF.